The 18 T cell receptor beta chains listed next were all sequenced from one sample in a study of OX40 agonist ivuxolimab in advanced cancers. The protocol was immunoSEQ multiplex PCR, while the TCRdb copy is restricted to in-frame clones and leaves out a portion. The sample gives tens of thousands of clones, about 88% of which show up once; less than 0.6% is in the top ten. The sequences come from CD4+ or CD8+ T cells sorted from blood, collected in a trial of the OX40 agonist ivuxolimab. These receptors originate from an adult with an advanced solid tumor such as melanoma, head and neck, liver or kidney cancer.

CDR3 coding DNA: TGTGCCAGCAGCGTAGGGGGGGCGCGTCTGAATACGCAGTATTTT. Translation gives CASSVGGARLNTQYF. This rearrangement joins TRBV9 to TRBJ2-3; D might be TRBD1 or TRBD2, each matching 6 bases. The germline V gene has CDR1 SGDLS and CDR2 YYNGEE. This CDR3 comprises 15 residues. The ends were cut back, 0 bases at V and 7 bases at J, with 15 bases in the middle.

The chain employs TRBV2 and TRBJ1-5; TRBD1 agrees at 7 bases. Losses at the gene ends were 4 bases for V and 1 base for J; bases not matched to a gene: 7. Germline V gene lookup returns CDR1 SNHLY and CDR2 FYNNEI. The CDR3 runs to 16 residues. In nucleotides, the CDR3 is TGTGCCAGCAGTGGGGGAAGGGGGCAGAGCAATCAGCCCCAGCATTTT. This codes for CASSGGRGQSNQPQHF.

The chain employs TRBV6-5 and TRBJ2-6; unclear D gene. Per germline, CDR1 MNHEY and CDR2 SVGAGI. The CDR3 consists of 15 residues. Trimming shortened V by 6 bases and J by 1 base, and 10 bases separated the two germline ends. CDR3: CASSLQDSGANVLTF. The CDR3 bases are TGTGCCAGCAGCCTACAAGATTCTGGGGCCAACGTCCTGACTTTC.

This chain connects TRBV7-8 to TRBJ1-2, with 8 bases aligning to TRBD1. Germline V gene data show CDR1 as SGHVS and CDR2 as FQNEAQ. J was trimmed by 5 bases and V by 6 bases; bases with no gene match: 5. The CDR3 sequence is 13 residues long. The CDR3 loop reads CASREDREYGYTF. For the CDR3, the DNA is TGTGCCAGCAGGGAGGACAGGGAATATGGCTACACCTTC.

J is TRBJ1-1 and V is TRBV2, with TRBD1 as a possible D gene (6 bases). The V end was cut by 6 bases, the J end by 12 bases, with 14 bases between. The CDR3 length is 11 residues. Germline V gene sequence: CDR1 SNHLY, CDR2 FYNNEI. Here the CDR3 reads CASRGGRGTFF. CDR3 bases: TGTGCCAGCAGGGGGGGCAGGGGTACTTTCTTT.

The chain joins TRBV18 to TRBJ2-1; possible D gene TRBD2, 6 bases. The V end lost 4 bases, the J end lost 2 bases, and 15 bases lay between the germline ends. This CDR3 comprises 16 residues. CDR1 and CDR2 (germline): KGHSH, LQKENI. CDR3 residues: CASSLTSGGTYNEQFF. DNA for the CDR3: TGTGCCAGCTCACTGACTAGTGGGGGGACCTACAATGAGCAGTTCTTC.

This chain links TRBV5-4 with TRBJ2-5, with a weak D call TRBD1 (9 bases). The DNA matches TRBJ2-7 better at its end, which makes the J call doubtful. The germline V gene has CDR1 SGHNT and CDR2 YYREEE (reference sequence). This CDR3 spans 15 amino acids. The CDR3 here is CASSRGGQGNYEQYF. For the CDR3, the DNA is TGTGCCAGCAGCCGGGGGGGACAGGGTAACTACGAGCAGTACTTC.

CDR3 residues: CASSGDTEAFF. CDR3 DNA: TGTGCCAGCTCTGGAGACACTGAAGCTTTCTTT. The chain combines TRBV18 with TRBJ1-1; D not resolved. This CDR3 comprises 11 residues. Germline CDR1 KGHSH, CDR2 LQKENI. The germline V and J ends were trimmed by 6 bases and 3 bases, with 5 bases remaining between them.

CDR3 DNA: TGTGCCAGCGGGCTGATCAATGAGCAGTTCTTC. This codes for CASGLINEQFF. This chain links TRBV28 with TRBJ2-1; D unclear. Per the germline V gene, CDR1 is MDHEN and CDR2 is SYDVKM. V was clipped by 8 bases and J by 6 bases, with 8 bases between them. CDR3 length: 11 residues.

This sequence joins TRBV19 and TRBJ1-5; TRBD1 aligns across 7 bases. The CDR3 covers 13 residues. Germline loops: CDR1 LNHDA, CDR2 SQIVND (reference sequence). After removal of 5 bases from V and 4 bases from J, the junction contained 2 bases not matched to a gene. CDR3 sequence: CASSPGQNQPQHF. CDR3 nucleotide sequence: TGTGCCAGTAGTCCGGGACAGAATCAGCCCCAGCATTTT. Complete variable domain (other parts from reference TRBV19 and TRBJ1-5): DGGITQSPKYLFRKEGQNVTLSCEQNLNHDAMYWYRQDPGQGLRLIYYSQIVNDFQKGDIAEGYSVSREKKESFPLTVTSAQKNPTAFYLCASSPGQNQPQHFGDGTRLSIL.

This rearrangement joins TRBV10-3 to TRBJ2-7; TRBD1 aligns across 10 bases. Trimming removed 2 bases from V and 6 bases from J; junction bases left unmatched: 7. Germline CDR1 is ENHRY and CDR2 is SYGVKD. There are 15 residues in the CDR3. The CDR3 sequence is CAISEGGTGVAEQYF. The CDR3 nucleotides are TGTGCCATCAGTGAGGGTGGGACAGGGGTCGCCGAGCAGTACTTC.

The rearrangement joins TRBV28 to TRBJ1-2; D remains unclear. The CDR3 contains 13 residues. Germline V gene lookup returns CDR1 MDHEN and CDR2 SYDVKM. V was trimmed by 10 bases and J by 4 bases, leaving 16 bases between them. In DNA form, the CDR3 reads TGTGCCACCTGTCCAGGCGACCGCTATGGCTACACCTTC. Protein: CATCPGDRYGYTF.

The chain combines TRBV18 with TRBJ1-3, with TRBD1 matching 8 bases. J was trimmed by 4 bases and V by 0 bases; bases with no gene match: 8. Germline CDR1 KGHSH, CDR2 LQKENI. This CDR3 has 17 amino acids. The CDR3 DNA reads TGTGCCAGCTCACCACCACCTGGACAGGGTCGAGGAAACACCATATATTTT. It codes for CASSPPPGQGRGNTIYF. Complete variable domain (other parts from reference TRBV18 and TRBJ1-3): NAGVMQNPRHLVRRRGQEARLRCSPMKGHSHVYWYRQLPEEGLKFMVYLQKENIIDESGMPKERFSAEFPKEGPSILRIQQVVRGDSAAYFCASSPPPGQGRGNTIYFGEGSWLTVV.

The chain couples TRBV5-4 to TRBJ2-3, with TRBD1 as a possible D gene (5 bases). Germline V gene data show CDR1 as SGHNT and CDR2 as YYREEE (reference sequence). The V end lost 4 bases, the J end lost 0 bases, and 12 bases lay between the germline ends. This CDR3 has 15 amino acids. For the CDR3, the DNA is TGTGCCAGCAGCCTGGGGCGGACCAGCACAGATACGCAGTATTTT. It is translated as CASSLGRTSTDTQYF.

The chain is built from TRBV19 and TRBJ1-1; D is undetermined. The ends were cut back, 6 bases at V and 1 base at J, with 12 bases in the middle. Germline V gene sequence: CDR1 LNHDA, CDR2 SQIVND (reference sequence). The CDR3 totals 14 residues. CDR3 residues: CASRRDGGNTEAFF. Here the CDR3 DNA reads TGTGCCAGTAGAAGAGACGGTGGGAACACTGAAGCTTTCTTT. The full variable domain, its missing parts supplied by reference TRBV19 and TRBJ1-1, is DGGITQSPKYLFRKEGQNVTLSCEQNLNHDAMYWYRQDPGQGLRLIYYSQIVNDFQKGDIAEGYSVSREKKESFPLTVTSAQKNPTAFYLCASRRDGGNTEAFFGQGTRLTVV.

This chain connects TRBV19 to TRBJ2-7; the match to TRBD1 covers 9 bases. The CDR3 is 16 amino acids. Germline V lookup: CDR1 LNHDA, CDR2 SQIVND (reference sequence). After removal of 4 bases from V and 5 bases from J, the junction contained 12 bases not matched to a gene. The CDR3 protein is CASSTRGQGGLDEQYF. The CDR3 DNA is TGTGCCAGTAGTACCCGGGGACAGGGAGGTTTGGACGAGCAGTACTTC.

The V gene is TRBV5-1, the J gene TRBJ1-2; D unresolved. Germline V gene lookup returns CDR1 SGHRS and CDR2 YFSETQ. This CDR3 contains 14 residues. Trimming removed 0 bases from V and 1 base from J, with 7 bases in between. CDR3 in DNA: TGCGCCAGCAGCTTGGACGGACGTAACTATGGCTACACCTTC. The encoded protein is CASSLDGRNYGYTF.

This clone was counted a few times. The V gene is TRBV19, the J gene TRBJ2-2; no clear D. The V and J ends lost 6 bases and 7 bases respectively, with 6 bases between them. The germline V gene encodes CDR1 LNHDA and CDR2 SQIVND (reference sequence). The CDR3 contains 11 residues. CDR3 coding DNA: TGTGCCAGTAGCGAGTACGGGGAGCTGTTTTTT. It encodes CASSEYGELFF.